The sequence of this TCR beta chain was determined in a study of control samples from healthy donors and cancer patients. The CDR3 runs 17 residues. Germline V gives CDR1 LGHDT, CDR2 YNNKEL (reference sequence). V was trimmed by 1 base and J by 1 base, leaving 16 bases between them. Sequenced by immunoSEQ multiplex PCR; TCRdb stores in-frame clones only, minus some. In the table there are more than 60,000 clones, around 90% of which are singletons. This clone was counted a single time. Sequencing was carried out using PBMCs. The source is a man aged 55 to 70 with colorectal cancer. The chain has TRBV3-1 (or the pseudogene TRBV3-2) and TRBJ1-1; TRBD1 is a possible D gene (5 bases). For the CDR3, the DNA is TGTGCCAGCAGCCAAGGGACTCGATGGGACGCGAACACTGAAGCTTTCTTT. Translation: CASSQGTRWDANTEAFF.